The 27 T cell receptor beta chains listed next were all sequenced from one sample in a study of T cell clonotyping in hematopoietic cell transplantation. TCRdb keeps only in-frame clones here, not all; method: immunoSEQ multiplex PCR. The sample gives tens of thousands of clones, about 96% of which show up once; nearly 0.95% is in the top ten. Material: peripheral blood mononuclear cells. The receptors shown here come from a man aged 25-40 years in good health. Some clones in this sample may be carry-over from other donors' samples.

The V call is TRBV4-1, the J call TRBJ1-2; D might be TRBD1 (5 bases). Trimming removed 2 bases at V and 2 bases at J, with 9 bases between. Germline loops: CDR1 MGHRA, CDR2 YSYEKL. CDR3 length equals 14 residues. CDR3 in amino acids: CASSQPGGNYGYTF. The CDR3 bases are TGCGCCAGCAGCCAACCCGGGGGGAACTATGGCTACACCTTC.

The chain combines TRBV2 with TRBJ2-7, with a possible D match to TRBD1 (6 bases). The V and J ends lost 6 bases and 3 bases respectively, with 15 bases between them. CDR3 length: 14 amino acids. CDR1 and CDR2 from the germline V gene are SNHLY and FYNNEI. CDR3 nucleotides: TGTGCCAGCAGAGGGGGTACAGGTAACTACGAGCAGTACTTC. Translation: CASRGGTGNYEQYF.

V and J are TRBV6-5 and TRBJ2-5; no clear D gene. Germline values: CDR1 MNHEY, CDR2 SVGAGI. The length of the CDR3 is 13 residues. V lost 0 bases and J 5 bases, leaving 7 bases between the germline ends. CDR3 nucleotides: TGTGCCAGCAGTTACTCCTCTAGGGAGACCCAGTACTTC. Translated, it gives CASSYSSRETQYF.

This clone came up a few times. The genes are TRBV6-4 and TRBJ2-1; 7 bases map to TRBD1. V gave up 6 bases and J gave up 7 bases; unmatched junction bases: 6. The V gene's germline CDR1 is MRHNA and CDR2 SNTAGT. This CDR3 has 13 amino acids. CDR3 region: CASSLTGENEQFF. CDR3 coding DNA: TGTGCCAGCAGCCTAACAGGGGAAAATGAGCAGTTCTTC.

This sequence joins TRBV28 and TRBJ1-1, with 8 bases identical to TRBD1. The CDR3 is 14 amino acids. In germline, CDR1 is MDHEN, CDR2 SYDVKM. The J segment lost 6 bases and the V segment lost 5 bases, leaving 8 bases of the junction unmatched. This CDR3 reads CASSPPDRDPEAFF. CDR3 in DNA: TGTGCCAGCAGTCCCCCGGACAGGGACCCTGAAGCTTTCTTT.

The gene calls are TRBV2 and TRBJ1-5, with TRBD1 matching over 10 bases. Germline V gives CDR1 SNHLY, CDR2 FYNNEI. J was trimmed by 5 bases and V by 5 bases; bases with no gene match: 6. The CDR3 covers 15 residues. The CDR3 sequence is CASSPGTGVHQPQHF. The CDR3 DNA reads as TGTGCCAGCAGTCCCGGGACAGGGGTCCATCAGCCCCAGCATTTT. The full variable domain, its missing parts supplied by reference TRBV2 and TRBJ1-5, is EPEVTQTPSHQVTQMGQEVILRCVPISNHLYFYWYRQILGQKVEFLVSFYNNEISEKSEIFDDQFSVERPDGSNFTLKIRSTKLEDSAMYFCASSPGTGVHQPQHFGDGTRLSIL.

The chain uses TRBV7-2 and TRBJ1-2, with D perhaps TRBD1 (5 bases). V lost 4 bases, J lost 4 bases, and 13 bases lay in between. CDR3 length equals 14 residues. The germline gives CDR1 SGHTA, CDR2 FQGNSA. The CDR3 protein is CASSSGRLIYGYTF. As DNA, the CDR3 is TGTGCCAGCAGCTCGGGACGGCTCATCTATGGCTACACCTTC.

The rearrangement links TRBV5-4 to TRBJ1-1; TRBD1 might be the D (5 bases). The CDR3 is 14 amino acids. Germline CDR1 and CDR2: SGHNT and YYREEE (reference sequence). V was pared by 4 bases and J by 1 base, with 11 bases between. The DNA for the CDR3 is TGTGCCAGCAGCCCGAGGAGGGGGAACACTGAAGCTTTCTTT. It encodes CASSPRRGNTEAFF.

V gene TRBV4-3 combines with J gene TRBJ1-3; D is possibly TRBD1 (6 bases). CDR1 is LGHNA and CDR2 is YSLEER in the germline V gene. V was shortened by 1 base and J by 4 bases, with 14 bases between the two germline ends. The CDR3 spans 16 residues. CDR3 amino acids: CASSQGRGLGGNTIYF. CDR3 sequence (DNA): TGCGCCAGCAGCCAAGGTCGGGGGCTGGGGGGAAACACCATATATTTT.

The chain links TRBV7-2 to TRBJ2-3; 10 bases agree with TRBD2. Losses at the gene ends were 0 bases for V and 2 bases for J; bases not matched to a gene: 17. This CDR3 is built from 21 residues. The germline gives CDR1 SGHTA, CDR2 FQGNSA. CDR3 amino acids: CASSLALRLTYSGRYTDTQYF. The CDR3 region has the DNA TGTGCCAGCAGCTTAGCGCTGAGACTGACGTATAGCGGGAGGTACACAGATACGCAGTATTTT.

The chain carries TRBV4-1 and TRBJ2-5; TRBD1 might be the D (5 bases). CDR1 is MGHRA, CDR2 YSYEKL, per germline. The CDR3 is 16 amino acids. V lost 4 bases and J 9 bases, leaving 24 bases between the germline ends. The CDR3 is CASSRLALGQTYPQYF. The CDR3 coding sequence is TGCGCCAGCAGCCGTCTCGCCCTGGGGCAGACCTATCCCCAGTACTTC.

V gene TRBV15 combines with J gene TRBJ1-5; D remains unclear. The germline gives CDR1 LNHNV, CDR2 YYDKDF (reference sequence). CDR3 size: 13 residues. V was shortened by 4 bases and J by 3 bases, with 7 bases between the two germline ends. The chain's CDR3 is CATSTGYNQPQHF. The DNA for the CDR3 is TGTGCCACCAGCACGGGCTACAATCAGCCCCAGCATTTT.

The V and J genes are TRBV28 and TRBJ2-5, with 8 bases matching TRBD1. Unmatched junction bases numbered 15, after V lost 6 bases and J lost 6 bases. From germline, CDR1 is MDHEN and CDR2 SYDVKM. This CDR3 spans 16 amino acids. Written as DNA, the CDR3 is TGTGCCAGCAGCGCATGGGGGACAGGTACGGTGAAGACCCAGTACTTC. Translated, it gives CASSAWGTGTVKTQYF.

The V and J genes are TRBV7-3 and TRBJ2-2; 8 bases are a match to TRBD2. Germline assignment: CDR1 SGHTA and CDR2 FQGTGA. The CDR3 length is 16 residues. J gave up 4 bases and V 5 bases, and 9 bases lay outside the gene matches. CDR3 in amino acids: CASSRNSGAFTGELFF. CDR3 in DNA: TGTGCCAGCAGCCGAAATAGCGGGGCTTTCACCGGGGAGCTGTTTTTT.

The genes are TRBV7-8 and TRBJ1-1; 9 positions agree with TRBD1. The germline CDR1 and CDR2 sequences are SGHVS and FQNEAQ. V dropped 1 base and J dropped 0; count of bases not matched to a gene: 6. CDR3 size: 17 residues. CDR3 coding DNA: TGTGCCAGCAGCTTAGTGGGGGGGACAGGGCTGAACACTGAAGCTTTCTTT. Residues: CASSLVGGTGLNTEAFF.

The V call is TRBV27, the J call TRBJ1-1; no clear D gene. The CDR3 extends over 13 amino acids. V lost 3 bases, J lost 2 bases, and 7 bases lay in between. Germline lookup yields CDR1 MNHEY and CDR2 SMNVEV (reference sequence). The CDR3 loop is CASSFTVNTEAFF. For the CDR3, the DNA is TGTGCCAGCAGTTTTACAGTTAACACTGAAGCTTTCTTT.

V and J are TRBV19 and TRBJ2-1; no firm D call. The CDR3 runs 11 residues. From germline, CDR1 is LNHDA and CDR2 SQIVND (reference sequence). V lost 5 bases to trimming and J lost 9 bases, with 8 bases between them. The CDR3 is CASSPASEQFF. In DNA form, the CDR3 reads TGTGCCAGTAGTCCCGCTAGTGAGCAGTTCTTC.

The J gene is TRBJ1-2, the V gene TRBV4-1, with a tentative D call TRBD1 (6 bases). The CDR3 spans 17 residues. Germline V gives CDR1 MGHRA, CDR2 YSYEKL. With 0 bases removed from V and 2 bases from J, the gap between germline ends came to 16 bases. In DNA form, the CDR3 reads TGCGCCAGCAGCCAAGATGGCACAGGGAGTACGAACTATGGCTACACCTTC. The encoded protein is CASSQDGTGSTNYGYTF.

The chain links TRBV10-1 to TRBJ1-4; D not resolved. Germline assignment: CDR1 WNHNN and CDR2 SYGVQD (reference sequence). The CDR3 length is 15 residues. Trimming removed 0 bases at V and 8 bases at J, with 13 bases between. This CDR3 reads CASSESGREGEKLFF. The CDR3, as DNA: TGCGCCAGCAGTGAGTCGGGAAGGGAAGGAGAAAAACTGTTTTTT.

The chain combines TRBV7-2 with TRBJ2-3; 7 bases are a match to TRBD1. CDR1 is SGHTA and CDR2 is FQGNSA in the germline V gene. V lost 1 base to trimming and J lost 11 bases; unmatched junction nucleotides: 3. The CDR3 covers 12 residues. This CDR3 is CASSLERTGQYF. The CDR3 region has the DNA TGTGCCAGCAGCTTAGAAAGGACAGGGCAGTATTTT.

This rearrangement joins TRBV7-9 to TRBJ2-7; 10 nucleotides match TRBD1. Unmatched junction bases numbered 11, after V lost 2 bases and J lost 1 base. The length of the CDR3 is 18 residues. Germline V gene data show CDR1 as SEHNR and CDR2 as FQNEAQ (reference sequence). The CDR3, as DNA: TGTGCCAGCAGCTTAATAGGACAGGGGGTTGATCCTTCCTACGAGCAGTACTTC. Protein: CASSLIGQGVDPSYEQYF.

The table lists this clone with a count of one. This sequence joins TRBV11-2 and TRBJ1-2; tentatively, D is TRBD1 (6 bases). The CDR3 is made up of 13 amino acids. V was cut by 1 base and J by 8 bases, with 11 bases left in between. Germline CDR1 SGHAT, CDR2 FQNNGV. The CDR3 DNA follows: TGTGCCAGCAGCTTAGGCAGGGGACGAGGCTACACCTTC. Translation: CASSLGRGRGYTF.

This clone has just one count. The CDR3 bases are TGTGCCAGCAGCCGGCCGACGGTTAATTCACCCCTCCACTTT. Translated: CASSRPTVNSPLHF. The chain joins TRBV11-2 to TRBJ1-6; D is uncertain. CDR3 size: 14 residues. The V gene lost 5 bases and the J gene lost 6 bases, with 11 bases spanning the gap. Germline V gene sequence: CDR1 SGHAT, CDR2 FQNNGV.

The genes are TRBV27 and TRBJ2-7, with 12 bases aligning to TRBD1. Losses at the gene ends were 4 bases for V and 6 bases for J; bases not matched to a gene: 10. The CDR3 has 16 residues. The germline gives CDR1 MNHEY, CDR2 SMNVEV (reference sequence). CDR3 in DNA: TGTGCCAGCAGTTCCCCAGGGACAGGGGGCCGGGGCGAGCAGTACTTC. Protein sequence: CASSSPGTGGRGEQYF.

The rearrangement links TRBV29-1 to TRBJ2-5; D is unresolved. Trimming removed 3 bases from V and 0 bases from J, with 5 bases in between. CDR1 and CDR2 from the germline V gene are SQVTM and ANQGSEA. CDR3 length: 12 amino acids. Here the CDR3 reads CSVDGNQETQYF. The DNA for the CDR3 is TGCAGCGTTGACGGAAACCAAGAGACCCAGTACTTC. The full variable domain, its missing parts supplied by reference TRBV29-1 and TRBJ2-5, is SAVISQKPSRDICQRGTSLTIQCQVDSQVTMMFWYRQQPGQSLTLIATANQGSEATYESGFVIDKFPISRPNLTFSTLTVSNMSPEDSSIYLCSVDGNQETQYFGPGTRLLVL.

V gene TRBV25-1 combines with J gene TRBJ2-5, with D possibly TRBD2 on 6 matching bases. Trimming cost V 1 base and J 5 bases, with 8 bases left between them. Germline values: CDR1 MGHDK, CDR2 SYGVNS. The CDR3 has 13 residues. The CDR3 bases are TGTGCCAGCAGTGAATGGGGGAGGGAGACCCAGTACTTC. It yields the protein CASSEWGRETQYF.

The chain combines TRBV5-1 with TRBJ1-2; maybe TRBD1 (6 bases). There are 17 residues in the CDR3. The ends were cut back, 0 bases at V and 0 bases at J, with 15 bases in the middle. Germline loops: CDR1 SGHRS, CDR2 YFSETQ. The chain's CDR3 is CASSLGLDRSPNYGYTF. The CDR3 DNA reads TGCGCCAGCAGCTTGGGTCTCGACAGGTCCCCTAACTATGGCTACACCTTC. The full variable domain, rest sourced from reference TRBV5-1 and TRBJ1-2, is KAGVTQTPRYLIKTRGQQVTLSCSPISGHRSVSWYQQTPGQGLQFLFEYFSETQRNKGNFPGRFSGRQFSNSRSEMNVSTLELGDSALYLCASSLGLDRSPNYGYTFGSGTRLTVV.